This record concerns one T cell receptor beta chain sequence. The data stem from a study of CD8 T cells in ankylosing spondylitis. TCRdb independently ran MiXCR on the 5' RACE reads; one entry per CDR3 protein. The table lists 350,000 or so distinct CDR3 sequences, roughly 11% of them singletons. The germline CDR1 and CDR2 sequences are KGHSH and LQKENI. The V end lost 3 bases, the J end lost 7 bases, and 18 bases lay between the germline ends. This CDR3 is 15 amino acids long. This chain links TRBV18 with TRBJ1-1; no reliable D call. Material: blood, either unsorted or a sorted T cell fraction (not recorded which). The TCR originated in a female donor with ankylosing spondylitis or in good health (not recorded which). As DNA, the CDR3 is TGTGCCAGCTCACCTAGGTCCGCCGGAGGAGATGAAGCTTTCTTT. Translated, it gives CASSPRSAGGDEAFF. Complete variable domain (other parts from reference TRBV18 and TRBJ1-1): NAGVMQNPRHLVRRRGQEARLRCSPMKGHSHVYWYRQLPEEGLKFMVYLQKENIIDESGMPKERFSAEFPKEGPSILRIQQVVRGDSAAYFCASSPRSAGGDEAFFGQGTRLTVV.